These 22 T cell receptor beta chains share one sample of origin, sequenced in a study of blood T cells in healthy people across ages. Then a second PCR, running roughly 7 to 11 cycles, was carried out with a sample-barcoded 5' primer and a J-beta primer mix. TCRdb independently ran MiXCR on the 5' RACE reads; one entry per CDR3 protein. The table has 850,000 to 1,300,000 distinct CDR3 sequences, 45% seen once. Material for sequencing was blood. The receptors come from a woman aged 60 to 75 in good health.

The chain couples TRBV27 to TRBJ2-5, with TRBD2 matching over 10 bases. The J call may be wrong; the DNA end is better matched by TRBJ2-7. This CDR3 is 14 amino acids long. CDR1 and CDR2 from the germline V gene are MNHEY and SMNVEV (reference sequence). CDR3: CASRLAGVSHEQYF. CDR3 DNA: TGTGCCAGCAGGCTAGCGGGAGTAAGCCACGAGCAGTACTTC.

This clonotype was seen more than once but under ten times. J is TRBJ2-7 and V is TRBV15, with D possibly being TRBD1 (5 bases). V shed 0 bases and J shed 6 bases, with 15 bases lying between them. Germline lookup yields CDR1 LNHNV and CDR2 YYDKDF (reference sequence). The CDR3 is 15 residues long. The CDR3 reads CATSREAREYGEQYF. CDR3 DNA: TGTGCCACCAGCAGAGAAGCCAGGGAATACGGCGAGCAGTACTTC.

The gene calls are TRBV9 and TRBJ1-6, with TRBD1 as a possible D gene (6 bases). The ends were cut back, 3 bases at V and 9 bases at J, with 16 bases in the middle. CDR1 and CDR2 (germline): SGDLS, YYNGEE. The CDR3 sequence is 15 residues long. Written as DNA, the CDR3 is TGTGCCAGCAGCGCTAGCGCAGGGGATGGTTCACCCCTCCACTTT. Amino acids: CASSASAGDGSPLHF.

This chain joins TRBV5-1 and TRBJ2-5; a possible D gene is TRBD2 (6 bases). The J call is in doubt because the DNA end fits TRBJ2-7 better. This CDR3 is 15 amino acids long. Germline loops: CDR1 SGHRS, CDR2 YFSETQ. The CDR3 reads CASSLDAGRGYEQYF. The DNA of the CDR3 is TGCGCCAGCAGCTTGGACGCGGGAAGGGGATACGAGCAGTACTTC.

This clonotype has a count of ten or more. CDR3 coding DNA: TGCGCCAGCAGCCAAGATAGTCTAGCGGGACCGGAAGATACGCAGTATTTT. This codes for CASSQDSLAGPEDTQYF. The chain is built from TRBV4-3 and TRBJ2-3; 9 bases map to TRBD2. The V gene end was trimmed by 0 bases and the J gene end by 5 bases; junction bases not matched to a gene: 9. This CDR3 comprises 17 residues. Germline V lookup: CDR1 LGHNA, CDR2 YSLEER.

A single count supports this clonotype. This sequence joins TRBV28 and TRBJ2-3; 7 bases match TRBD1. V lost 7 bases and J lost 0; bases outside the gene matches: 7. This CDR3 is 15 amino acids long. Germline loops: CDR1 MDHEN, CDR2 SYDVKM. CDR3 region: CASTSNRGSTDTQYF. In DNA form, the CDR3 reads TGTGCCAGCACCTCAAACAGGGGAAGCACAGATACGCAGTATTTT.

This chain joins TRBV29-1 and TRBJ2-4, with a possible D match to TRBD2 (5 bases). Germline-derived CDR1 and CDR2 are SQVTM and ANQGSEA. The CDR3 spans 13 residues. V lost 5 bases to trimming and J lost 7 bases, with 15 bases between them. The CDR3 coding sequence is TGCAGCGTTATCACCGGGATAGTGAACATTCAGTACTTC. This codes for CSVITGIVNIQYF.

The chain joins TRBV12-3 or TRBV12-4 to TRBJ2-3; TRBD1 or TRBD2 may be the D gene (5 bases each). The V end was cut by 8 bases, the J end by 7 bases, with 16 bases between. The CDR3 runs 13 residues. The chain's CDR3 is CASGGTDVYTQYF. The CDR3, as DNA: TGTGCCAGCGGGGGTACAGACGTCTATACGCAGTATTTT.

The gene calls are TRBV11-3 and TRBJ2-5; maybe TRBD2 (5 bases). The CDR3 runs to 14 residues. The V gene lost 6 bases and the J gene lost 5 bases, with 16 bases spanning the gap. Germline V gives CDR1 SGHNT, CDR2 YENEEA. In DNA, the CDR3 is TGTGCCAGCAGTCCATCGGGCCCGGGGGAGACCCAGTACTTC. It is translated as CASSPSGPGETQYF.

This clonotype was observed a single time. A junction boundary mismatches the germline segment, possibly from a read error. V gene TRBV3-1 combines with J gene TRBJ2-1; D gene uncertain. The CDR3 is 17 amino acids. CDR1 LGHDT and CDR2 YNNKEL come from the germline V gene (reference sequence). The CDR3 DNA reads TGTGCCAGCAGCCTCAGCCCAGCATGGAGCTCCTACAATGTGCAGTTCTTC. Translated: CASSLSPAWSSYNVQFF.

V is TRBV9 and J is TRBJ2-5, with D tentatively TRBD1 or TRBD2 (6 bases each). The CDR3 sequence is 13 residues long. CDR1 is SGDLS and CDR2 is YYNGEE in the germline V gene. Trimming took off 1 base at V and 6 bases at J, with 10 bases between the two ends. CDR3 amino acids: CASSVPGAKTQYF. The CDR3 DNA sequence: TGTGCCAGCAGCGTACCGGGGGCGAAGACCCAGTACTTC.

The J gene is TRBJ2-1, the V gene TRBV6-2 or TRBV6-3; D possibly corresponds to TRBD1 (6 bases). Germline V CDR1 and CDR2: MNHEY, SVGEGT. The V end was cut by 2 bases, the J end by 6 bases, with 17 bases between. The CDR3 length is 16 residues. CDR3 loop: CASSYQPGQRANEQFF. Written as DNA, the CDR3 is TGTGCCAGCAGTTACCAACCGGGACAAAGGGCCAATGAGCAGTTCTTC.

The genes are TRBV11-2 and TRBJ2-3; D may match TRBD1 or TRBD2 (6 bases each). This CDR3 spans 17 amino acids. Germline values: CDR1 SGHAT, CDR2 FQNNGV. With 3 bases removed from V and 0 bases from J, the gap between germline ends came to 16 bases. The CDR3 protein is CASSLMGGLTSTDTQYF. CDR3 bases: TGTGCCAGCAGCTTGATGGGGGGCCTAACTAGCACAGATACGCAGTATTTT.

This clonotype was seen a handful of times. The V and J genes are TRBV7-9 and TRBJ2-6; D is unclear. CDR3 length: 14 amino acids. V lost 8 bases and J 0 bases, leaving 8 bases between the germline ends. CDR1 is SEHNR, CDR2 FQNEAQ, per germline (reference sequence). The DNA for the CDR3 is TGTGCCAGCCTCTTTAGCTCTGGGGCCAACGTCCTGACTTTC. It yields the protein CASLFSSGANVLTF.

The rearrangement joins TRBV28 to TRBJ1-1; possibly TRBD1 for D (5 bases). Germline V gives CDR1 MDHEN, CDR2 SYDVKM. The V and J ends lost 8 bases and 4 bases respectively, with 14 bases between them. The CDR3 has 13 amino acids. In DNA form, the CDR3 reads TGTGCCAGCGGGGGTATGGTCCCCACTGAAGCTTTCTTT. This encodes CASGGMVPTEAFF.

This clonotype turned up a few times. V usage is TRBV18 and J usage is TRBJ2-7; TRBD2 matches at 15 bases. This CDR3 is built from 16 residues. Germline trimming cut 3 bases from V and 3 bases from J; bases unmatched to any gene: 3. Germline-derived CDR1 and CDR2 are KGHSH and LQKENI. CDR3 sequence (DNA): TGTGCCAGCTCACCTGGGACTAGCGGGAGGTTCTACGAGCAGTACTTC. Its protein product is CASSPGTSGRFYEQYF.

This clonotype appeared a few times. The chain links TRBV6-1 to TRBJ2-1; possibly TRBD1 for D (5 bases). Trimming left V 5 bases short and J 2 bases short, with 10 bases between. The V gene's germline CDR1 is MNHNS and CDR2 SASEGT. The CDR3 totals 14 residues. The CDR3 reads CASSPGSTYNEQFF. CDR3 coding DNA: TGTGCCAGCAGTCCAGGGTCCACCTACAATGAGCAGTTCTTC.

J is TRBJ2-5 and V is TRBV12-3 or TRBV12-4, with D perhaps matching TRBD1 (6 bases). Between the trimmed V and J ends, which lost 7 bases and 3 bases, there was a span of 9 bases. The CDR3 is 12 amino acids. The CDR3 loop reads CASTGAEETQYF. In DNA form, the CDR3 reads TGTGCCAGCACAGGGGCCGAAGAGACCCAGTACTTC.

This clonotype was counted a few times. This rearrangement joins TRBV24-1 to TRBJ2-3; TRBD1 is a possible D gene (6 bases). The CDR3 loop spans 14 amino acids. CDR1 is KGHDR, CDR2 SFDVKD, per germline. V dropped 9 bases and J dropped 1 base, with 13 bases sitting between them. CDR3 sequence: CATAGSGGTDTQYF. CDR3 coding DNA: TGTGCCACCGCAGGTTCAGGGGGCACAGATACGCAGTATTTT.

The chain joins TRBV5-6 to TRBJ2-3; 8 bases map to TRBD2. There are 16 residues in the CDR3. Per the germline V gene, CDR1 is SGHDT and CDR2 is YYEEEE. V dropped 6 bases and J dropped 2; count of bases not matched to a gene: 11. CDR3 in DNA: TGTGCCAGCATCTGGGGTAGCGGGGCTTTCACAGATACGCAGTATTTT. Protein: CASIWGSGAFTDTQYF. The full variable domain, completed using reference TRBV5-6 and TRBJ2-3, is DAGVTQSPTHLIKTRGQQVTLRCSPKSGHDTVSWYQQALGQGPQFIFQYYEEEERQRGNFPDRFSGHQFPNYSSELNVNALLLGDSALYLCASIWGSGAFTDTQYFGPGTRLTVL.

V usage is TRBV3-1 and J usage is TRBJ2-7, with no clear D. Germline V gene lookup returns CDR1 LGHDT and CDR2 YNNKEL (reference sequence). The CDR3 loop spans 12 amino acids. The V and J ends lost 3 bases and 7 bases respectively, with 10 bases between them. The CDR3 spells CASSHGASEQYF. The CDR3 bases are TGTGCCAGCAGCCACGGTGCTTCAGAGCAGTACTTC.

The gene calls are TRBV12-3 or TRBV12-4 and TRBJ2-1; 11 nucleotides agree with TRBD2. The V gene end was trimmed by 10 bases and the J gene end by 3 bases; junction bases not matched to a gene: 5. The CDR3 contains 14 residues. The CDR3 coding sequence is TGTGCCATCAGACTAGCGGGGAACTACAATGAGCAGTTCTTC. This codes for CAIRLAGNYNEQFF.